Below, 8 T cell receptor beta chains from the same sample are listed, as sequenced in a study of shared clonotypes between healthy human individuals (dated by TCRdb to 2018 to 2021). Library construction relied on the immunoSEQ multiplex PCR assay. TCRdb holds this immuneACCESS table with in-frame rearrangements only. Some clones are missing; in checked studies, unresolved V genes explain under half, and the rest has no known cause. The sample has about 1,500,000 clones on record, roughly 95% of them singletons. The ten largest make up approximately 1.2% of the sample. The material sequenced was naive CD4+ T cells sorted from blood. The cell subset or site label, read with the paper, signifies: CD45RA+ positively selected. The receptors stem from a man in his thirties or forties in good health.

This clone was counted between two and nine times. The sample holds other DNA sequences that translate to the same CDR3. The V gene is TRBV9, the J gene TRBJ1-1; perhaps TRBD1 as D (5 bases). V lost 0 bases and J 0 bases, leaving 9 bases between the germline ends. The CDR3 extends over 15 amino acids. Germline lookup yields CDR1 SGDLS and CDR2 YYNGEE. The CDR3, as DNA: TGTGCCAGCAGCGTAGGGGGACTCCTGAACACTGAAGCTTTCTTT. It yields the protein CASSVGGLLNTEAFF. The full variable domain, in which reference TRBV9 and TRBJ1-1 provide the parts outside the CDR3, is DSGVTQTPKHLITATGQRVTLRCSPRSGDLSVYWYQQSLDQGLQFLIQYYNGEERAKGNILERFSAQQFPDLHSELNLSSLELGDSALYFCASSVGGLLNTEAFFGQGTRLTVV.

The rearrangement uses TRBV6-6 and TRBJ1-4; 8 positions match TRBD1. Per the germline V gene, CDR1 is MNHNY and CDR2 is SVGAGI (reference sequence). J lost 8 bases, V lost 6 bases, and 11 bases had no gene match. The CDR3 has 15 residues. This chain's CDR3 is CASSYIQGVGEKLFF. The CDR3 coding sequence is TGTGCCAGCAGCTATATACAGGGGGTAGGCGAAAAACTGTTTTTT.

The J gene is TRBJ1-3, the V gene TRBV4-1; D might be TRBD1 (6 bases). Per germline, CDR1 MGHRA and CDR2 YSYEKL. There are 13 residues in the CDR3. Between the trimmed V and J ends, which lost 2 bases and 15 bases, there was a span of 17 bases. The CDR3 nucleotides read TGCGCCAGCAGCCAATCCGCGGGCGGGGGCAGATATTTT. Translated: CASSQSAGGGRYF.

The chain couples TRBV5-4 to TRBJ2-1; D is uncertain. The germline CDR1 and CDR2 sequences are SGHNT and YYREEE (reference sequence). Deletions cut 1 base from V and 3 bases from J, with 11 bases between. This CDR3 is built from 15 residues. This CDR3 reads CASSLSLNLYNEQFF. DNA of the CDR3: TGTGCCAGCAGCTTGAGTTTGAACCTCTACAATGAGCAGTTCTTC.

The chain carries TRBV7-2 and TRBJ1-1, with TRBD1 matching 7 bases. The CDR3 is 12 amino acids. Germline V gene sequence: CDR1 SGHTA, CDR2 FQGNSA. J lost 11 bases, V lost 5 bases, and 8 bases had no gene match. CDR3 DNA sequence: TGTGCCAGCAGCCCCCCGACAGGGCGGGCTTTCTTT. Translating gives CASSPPTGRAFF. Complete variable domain (other parts from reference TRBV7-2 and TRBJ1-1): GAGVSQSPSNKVTEKGKDVELRCDPISGHTALYWYRQSLGQGLEFLIYFQGNSAPDKSGLPSDRFSAERTGGSVSTLTIQRTQQEDSAVYLCASSPPTGRAFFGQGTRLTVV.

This chain joins TRBV5-4 and TRBJ2-1, with 7 bases fitting TRBD1. The V gene end was trimmed by 4 bases and the J gene end by 2 bases; junction bases not matched to a gene: 6. The CDR3 consists of 15 residues. Germline V gives CDR1 SGHNT, CDR2 YYREEE (reference sequence). CDR3 sequence reads: CASSRDSSTYNEQFF. The CDR3 DNA follows: TGTGCCAGCAGCCGGGACAGCTCAACCTACAATGAGCAGTTCTTC.

Only one count was recorded for this clone. Other DNA sequences from this sample encode an identical CDR3 as well. V is TRBV18 and J is TRBJ1-1; 9 bases align to TRBD1. Trimming took 2 bases from V and 5 from J; bases not matched to a gene: 6. The length of the CDR3 is 15 residues. CDR1 and CDR2 (germline): KGHSH, LQKENI. This chain's CDR3 is CASSPKQGARTEAFF. The DNA of the CDR3 is TGTGCCAGCTCACCAAAACAGGGGGCGCGGACTGAAGCTTTCTTT.

Here the CDR3 DNA reads TGTGCCAGCAGCTTAGCGACCAGCGGGGGGAGCTACGAGCAGTACTTC. Amino acids: CASSLATSGGSYEQYF. The chain joins TRBV7-9 to TRBJ2-7; the match to TRBD2 covers 9 bases. This CDR3 is 16 amino acids long. The trim removed 0 bases at V and 3 bases at J, leaving 6 bases unmatched. Per germline, CDR1 SEHNR and CDR2 FQNEAQ (reference sequence).